This entry lists 13 T cell receptor beta chains sequenced from one sample in a study of T cells after posttransplantation cyclophosphamide. TCRdb's copy holds only in-frame clones and misses some; the assay was immunoSEQ multiplex PCR. The sample has about 4,100 clones, none seen only once. Treatment was busulfan-fludarabine conditioning, a marrow graft, and cyclophosphamide on days +3 and +4. The specimen comprised PBMCs, sampled after allogeneic stem cell transplant with posttransplant cyclophosphamide. These receptors all stem from a female patient between 18 and 35 years old who received an allogeneic stem cell transplant from an unrelated donor, was CMV-positive, and had acute GVHD only. A subset of T cells may come from the graft donor.

This clone was counted many times. The rearrangement uses TRBV4-2 and TRBJ2-1; perhaps TRBD2 as D (6 bases). V lost 0 bases to trimming and J lost 8 bases, with 20 bases between them. Germline V gives CDR1 LGHNA, CDR2 YNFKEQ. CDR3 length equals 17 residues. DNA of the CDR3: TGTGCCAGCAGCCAAGATTGGGCTAGCGAGCAGCCCGATGAGCAGTTCTTC. Its protein is CASSQDWASEQPDEQFF.

This clone appeared many times. The chain carries TRBV10-3 and TRBJ2-7, with 7 positions matching TRBD1. Germline trimming cut 3 bases from V and 2 bases from J; bases unmatched to any gene: 13. Germline CDR1 is ENHRY and CDR2 is SYGVKD. CDR3 length: 17 residues. In DNA form, the CDR3 reads TGTGCCATCAGTGATAAGGCCCGCGCCCAGGGGGCCTACGAGCAGTACTTC. Translating it yields CAISDKARAQGAYEQYF.

This clone has just a few counts. The rearrangement links TRBV6-6 to TRBJ2-3; 10 nucleotides align to TRBD2. Germline V gene lookup returns CDR1 MNHNY and CDR2 SVGAGI (reference sequence). CDR3 size: 14 residues. Unmatched junction bases numbered 6, after V lost 7 bases and J lost 5 bases. CDR3 sequence: CASIPAGGGDTQYF. The CDR3 bases are TGTGCCAGCATACCAGCGGGAGGGGGAGATACGCAGTATTTT.

Relative to its sample, this clone is medium-sized. The chain carries TRBV6-1 and TRBJ1-1, with a possible D match to TRBD1 (5 bases). The CDR3 totals 14 residues. CDR1 is MNHNS and CDR2 is SASEGT in the germline V gene. The ends were cut back, 5 bases at V and 1 base at J, with 11 bases in the middle. CDR3: CASSLTASNTEAFF. The CDR3 DNA follows: TGTGCCAGCAGTTTGACAGCCTCGAACACTGAAGCTTTCTTT.

This clone was observed many times. The rearrangement joins TRBV29-1 to TRBJ1-2, with TRBD1 as a possible D gene (5 bases). CDR3 size: 13 residues. The germline V gene has CDR1 SQVTM and CDR2 ANQGSEA. V dropped 4 bases and J dropped 0 bases, with 9 bases sitting between them. DNA for the CDR3: TGCAGCGTTGTTCCGGACACTAACTATGGCTACACCTTC. Its translation is CSVVPDTNYGYTF. Supplemented by reference TRBV29-1 and TRBJ1-2, the full variable domain reads SAVISQKPSRDICQRGTSLTIQCQVDSQVTMMFWYRQQPGQSLTLIATANQGSEATYESGFVIDKFPISRPNLTFSTLTVSNMSPEDSSIYLCSVVPDTNYGYTFGSGTRLTVV.

Many counts were recorded for this clone. The chain combines TRBV2 with TRBJ2-1; weak D call: TRBD2 (7 bases). CDR3 length: 11 residues. The ends were cut back, 6 bases at V and 10 bases at J, with 10 bases in the middle. From germline, CDR1 is SNHLY and CDR2 FYNNEI. CDR3 sequence reads: CASRGGGEQFF. As DNA, the CDR3 is TGTGCCAGCAGGGGCGGGGGCGAGCAGTTCTTC.

This clone has ten or more counts. The V and J genes are TRBV5-6 and TRBJ2-7; 11 bases fit TRBD2. This CDR3 has 17 residues. Germline loops: CDR1 SGHDT, CDR2 YYEEEE. The trim removed 4 bases at V and 0 bases at J, leaving 9 bases unmatched. The chain's CDR3 is CASSSRTSGSPSYEQYF. The CDR3, as DNA: TGTGCCAGCAGCAGTCGGACTAGCGGGTCTCCCTCCTACGAGCAGTACTTC.

This clone showed up many times. The genes are TRBV27 and TRBJ2-7; a possible D gene is TRBD2 (6 bases). This CDR3 has 13 residues. The V gene lost 3 bases and the J gene lost 7 bases, with 13 bases spanning the gap. CDR1 is MNHEY and CDR2 is SMNVEV in the germline V gene (reference sequence). CDR3 region: CASSFPGRGEQYF. CDR3 coding DNA: TGTGCCAGCAGTTTCCCTGGTCGGGGGGAGCAGTACTTC.

Relative to its sample, this clone is medium-sized (0.01 to 0.1%). This chain uses TRBV18 with TRBJ2-2, with 10 bases aligning to TRBD1. The CDR3 is made up of 16 amino acids. V trimming: 3 bases; J trimming: 6 bases; junction bases outside the gene matches: 7. Germline CDR1 and CDR2: KGHSH and LQKENI. CDR3 sequence: CASSPSGQGGSGELFF. The CDR3 DNA sequence: TGTGCCAGCTCACCGTCCGGACAGGGGGGCTCCGGGGAGCTGTTTTTT.

This clone is medium-sized by share. The V call is TRBV6-6, the J call TRBJ2-7; 12 bases align to TRBD2. The V and J ends lost 10 bases and 8 bases, in that order; junction bases with no gene match: 6. The germline gives CDR1 MNHNY, CDR2 SVGAGI (reference sequence). CDR3 length equals 12 residues. The CDR3 loop reads CATGLAGSQQYF. The CDR3, as DNA: TGTGCCACTGGACTAGCGGGATCTCAGCAGTACTTC.

This clone was recorded at least ten times. This rearrangement joins TRBV5-6 to TRBJ1-1; TRBD1 is a possible D gene (6 bases). Germline V gene data show CDR1 as SGHDT and CDR2 as YYEEEE. This CDR3 contains 15 residues. Between the trimmed V and J ends, which lost 0 bases and 1 base, there was a span of 10 bases. This chain's CDR3 is CASSLEGGENTEAFF. The CDR3 nucleotides are TGTGCCAGCAGCTTGGAGGGGGGGGAGAACACTGAAGCTTTCTTT.

This clone came up many times. J is TRBJ2-5 and V is TRBV5-8; the D gene is possibly TRBD1 (5 bases). The CDR3 extends over 16 amino acids. In germline, CDR1 is SGHTS, CDR2 YDEGEE. The V gene lost 0 bases and the J gene lost 5 bases, with 17 bases spanning the gap. The CDR3 bases are TGTGCCAGCAGCTTGGTGGTCTCAGGGAACGGGGAGACCCAGTACTTC. Residues: CASSLVVSGNGETQYF.

This clone is labeled as medium-sized (0.01 to 0.1%). The chain is built from TRBV2 and TRBJ1-1, with TRBD1 matching 9 bases. The V gene end was trimmed by 2 bases and the J gene end by 6 bases; junction bases not matched to a gene: 16. There are 18 residues in the CDR3. The germline gives CDR1 SNHLY, CDR2 FYNNEI. The CDR3 loop is CASSERFRGQGSFSEAFF. CDR3 DNA sequence: TGTGCCAGCAGTGAACGCTTCAGGGGACAGGGTAGTTTCTCTGAAGCTTTCTTT.